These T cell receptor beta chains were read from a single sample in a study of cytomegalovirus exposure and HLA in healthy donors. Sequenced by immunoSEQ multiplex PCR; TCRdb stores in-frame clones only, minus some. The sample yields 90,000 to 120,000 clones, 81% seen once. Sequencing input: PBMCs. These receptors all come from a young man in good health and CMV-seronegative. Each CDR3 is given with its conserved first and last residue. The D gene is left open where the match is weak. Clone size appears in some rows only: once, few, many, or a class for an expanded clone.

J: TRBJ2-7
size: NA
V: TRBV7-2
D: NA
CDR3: CASSLEGGTTYEQYF
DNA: TGTGCCAGCAGCTTAGAAGGCGGGACCACCTACGAGCAGTACTTC

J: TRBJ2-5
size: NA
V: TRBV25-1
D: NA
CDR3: CASSHSETQYF
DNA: TGTGCCAGCAGCCATTCAGAGACCCAGTACTTC

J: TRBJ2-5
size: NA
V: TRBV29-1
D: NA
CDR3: CSAVQGFLETQYF
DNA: NA

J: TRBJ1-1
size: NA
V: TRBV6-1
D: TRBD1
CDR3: CASSLTGVTEAFF
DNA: TGTGCCAGCAGCTTGACAGGGGTTACTGAAGCTTTCTTT

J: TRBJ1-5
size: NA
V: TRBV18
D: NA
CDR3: CASSRQREANQPQHF
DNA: TGTGCCAGCTCCCGCCAGCGGGAAGCCAATCAGCCCCAGCATTTT

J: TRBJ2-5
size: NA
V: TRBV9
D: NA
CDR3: CASSAPLGSGQETQYF
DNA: TGTGCCAGCAGCGCCCCACTAGGTAGCGGACAAGAGACCCAGTACTTC

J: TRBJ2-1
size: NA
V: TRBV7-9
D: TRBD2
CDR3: CASSFGGDNEQFF
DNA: TGTGCCAGCAGCTTTGGGGGGGACAATGAGCAGTTCTTC

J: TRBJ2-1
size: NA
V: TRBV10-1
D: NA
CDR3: CASSESMSGDNEQFF
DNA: TGCGCCAGCAGTGAGTCAATGTCGGGAGACAATGAGCAGTTCTTC

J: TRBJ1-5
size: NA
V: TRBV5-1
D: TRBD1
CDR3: CASSRTGRDQPQHF
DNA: TGCGCCAGCAGCCGGACAGGGCGGGATCAGCCCCAGCATTTT

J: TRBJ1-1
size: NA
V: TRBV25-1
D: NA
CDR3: CASSVWGEGNTEAFF
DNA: TGTGCCAGCAGTGTATGGGGGGAGGGGAACACTGAAGCTTTCTTT

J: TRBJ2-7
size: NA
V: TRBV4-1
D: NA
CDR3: CASSLNSGYEQYF
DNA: TGCGCCAGCAGCCTAAATTCGGGGTACGAGCAGTACTTC

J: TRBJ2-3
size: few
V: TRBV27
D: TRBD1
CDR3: CASTPYRGQGDTQYF
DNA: TGTGCCAGCACCCCGTATCGGGGACAGGGGGATACGCAGTATTTT

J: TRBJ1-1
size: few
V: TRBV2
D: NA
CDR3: CASAGIPTEAFF
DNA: TGTGCCAGCGCGGGGATTCCGACTGAAGCTTTCTTT

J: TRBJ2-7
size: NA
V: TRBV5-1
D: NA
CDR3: CASSLQGSYEQYF
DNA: TGCGCCAGCAGCTTACAGGGTTCCTACGAGCAGTACTTC

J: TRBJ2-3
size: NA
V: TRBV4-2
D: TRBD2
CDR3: CASSRRLATDTQYF
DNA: TGTGCCAGCAGCCGCCGACTAGCGACAGATACGCAGTATTTT

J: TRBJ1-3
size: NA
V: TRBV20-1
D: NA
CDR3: CSGVSGNTIYF
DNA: TGCAGTGGAGTCTCTGGAAACACCATATATTTT

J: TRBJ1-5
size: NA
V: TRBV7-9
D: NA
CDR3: CASSFGQIDQPQHF
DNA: TGTGCCAGCAGCTTCGGACAGATCGATCAGCCCCAGCATTTT

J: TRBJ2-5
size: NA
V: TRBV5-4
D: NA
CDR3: CASSYDRIQETQYF
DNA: TGTGCCAGCAGCTACGACAGGATCCAAGAGACCCAGTACTTC

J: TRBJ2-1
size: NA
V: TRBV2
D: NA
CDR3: CASSGGLGDEQFF
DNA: TGTGCCAGCAGTGGGGGGCTGGGGGATGAGCAGTTCTTC

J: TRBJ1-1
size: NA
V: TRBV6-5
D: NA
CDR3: CASSYGGNTEAFF
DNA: TGTGCCAGCAGTTACGGCGGGAACACTGAAGCTTTCTTT

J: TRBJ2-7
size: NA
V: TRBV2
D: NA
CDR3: CAGYGTSYEQYF
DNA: TGTGCCGGATACGGGACAAGCTACGAGCAGTACTTC

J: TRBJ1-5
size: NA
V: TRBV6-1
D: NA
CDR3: CASSETRGNQPQHF
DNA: TGTGCCAGCAGCGAGACCAGGGGCAATCAGCCCCAGCATTTT

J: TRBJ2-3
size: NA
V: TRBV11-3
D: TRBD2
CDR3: CASSPREEAGGLTQYF
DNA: TGTGCCAGCAGCCCCCGAGAGGAAGCGGGGGGCCTCACGCAGTATTTT

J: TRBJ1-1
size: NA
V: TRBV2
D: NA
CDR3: CASSEVPLLGAFF
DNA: TGTGCCAGCAGTGAAGTGCCACTTCTAGGAGCTTTCTTT

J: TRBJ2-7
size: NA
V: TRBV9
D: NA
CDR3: CASSVSEGASYEQYF
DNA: TGTGCCAGCAGCGTATCGGAAGGGGCCAGCTACGAGCAGTACTTC

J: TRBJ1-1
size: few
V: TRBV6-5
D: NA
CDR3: CASSYGQMNTEAFF
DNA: TGTGCCAGCAGTTACGGACAGATGAACACTGAAGCTTTCTTT

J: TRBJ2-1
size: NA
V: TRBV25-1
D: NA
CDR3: CASMNPGSDNEQFF
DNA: TGTGCCAGCATGAACCCAGGGTCGGACAATGAGCAGTTCTTC

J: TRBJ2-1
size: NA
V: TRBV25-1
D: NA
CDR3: CASSGARDEQFF
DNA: TGTGCCAGCAGTGGTGCCCGGGATGAGCAGTTCTTC

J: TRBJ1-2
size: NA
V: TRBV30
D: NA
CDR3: CAWSVTVYGYTF
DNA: TGTGCCTGGAGTGTAACAGTTTATGGCTACACCTTC

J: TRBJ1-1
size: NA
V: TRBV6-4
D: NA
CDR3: CASSVGGGHTEAFF
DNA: TGTGCCAGCAGCGTCGGCGGCGGGCACACTGAAGCTTTCTTT

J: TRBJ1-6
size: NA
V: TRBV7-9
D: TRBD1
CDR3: CASSPKPEGGASYNSPLHF
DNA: TGTGCCAGCAGCCCCAAGCCCGAAGGGGGCGCCTCCTATAATTCACCCCTCCACTTT

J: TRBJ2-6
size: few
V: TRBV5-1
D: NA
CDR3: CASSLTAGANVLTF
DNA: TGCGCCAGCAGCTTGACAGCTGGGGCCAACGTCCTGACTTTC

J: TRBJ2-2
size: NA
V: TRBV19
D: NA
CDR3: CASSDRSGGELFF
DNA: TGTGCCAGTTCCGACAGGTCCGGCGGGGAGCTGTTTTTT

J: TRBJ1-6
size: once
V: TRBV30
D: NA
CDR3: CAWSAEVAGRGSPLHF
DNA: TGTGCCTGGAGTGCCGAGGTGGCGGGGCGAGGGTCACCCCTCCACTTT

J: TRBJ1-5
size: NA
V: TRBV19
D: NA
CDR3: CASGPGGDNQPQHF
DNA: TGTGCCAGTGGGCCGGGGGGGGACAATCAGCCCCAGCATTTT

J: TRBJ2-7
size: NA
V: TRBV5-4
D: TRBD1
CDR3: CASSSWGQGHYEQYF
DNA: TGTGCCAGCAGCTCGTGGGGACAGGGGCACTACGAGCAGTACTTC

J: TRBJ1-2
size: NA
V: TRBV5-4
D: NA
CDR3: CASKSGIEGYTF
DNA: TGTGCCAGCAAATCCGGGATCGAAGGCTACACCTTC

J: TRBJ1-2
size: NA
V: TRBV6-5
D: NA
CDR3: CASSPTRGGYGYTF
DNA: TGTGCCAGCAGCCCCACGAGGGGGGGCTATGGCTACACCTTC

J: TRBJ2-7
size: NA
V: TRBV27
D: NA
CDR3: CASSSDMSSYEQYF
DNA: TGTGCCAGCAGTTCGGACATGAGCTCCTACGAGCAGTACTTC

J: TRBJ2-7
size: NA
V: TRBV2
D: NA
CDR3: CASSDLAGLTYEQYF
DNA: TGTGCCAGCAGTGATCTCGCAGGACTAACCTACGAGCAGTACTTC

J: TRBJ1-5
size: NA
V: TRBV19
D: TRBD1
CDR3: CASHRGYQPQHF
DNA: TGTGCCAGCCACAGGGGTTATCAGCCCCAGCATTTT

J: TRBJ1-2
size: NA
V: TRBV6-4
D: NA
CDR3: CASSDSAGDYGYTF
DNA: TGTGCCAGCAGTGACTCTGCGGGGGACTATGGCTACACCTTC

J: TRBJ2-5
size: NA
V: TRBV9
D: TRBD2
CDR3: CASSLSGGRETQYF
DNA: TGTGCCAGCAGCCTCTCGGGAGGGCGGGAGACCCAGTACTTC

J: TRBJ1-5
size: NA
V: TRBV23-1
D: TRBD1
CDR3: CASSLPDRKDQPQHF
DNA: TGCGCCAGCAGTCTCCCGGACAGGAAAGATCAGCCCCAGCATTTT

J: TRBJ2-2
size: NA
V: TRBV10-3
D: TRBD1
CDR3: CAISRDSGELFF
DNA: TGTGCCATCAGTCGGGACAGCGGGGAGCTGTTTTTT

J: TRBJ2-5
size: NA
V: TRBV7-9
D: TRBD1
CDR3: CASSLQDRGLQETQYF
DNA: TGTGCCAGCAGCCTCCAAGACAGGGGGCTCCAAGAGACCCAGTACTTC

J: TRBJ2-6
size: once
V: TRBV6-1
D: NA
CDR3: CASSLQSSGANVLTF
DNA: TGTGCCAGCAGTTTACAGAGCTCTGGGGCCAACGTCCTGACTTTC

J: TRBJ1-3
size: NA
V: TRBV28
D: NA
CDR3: CASSSLFPTYNTIYF
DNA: TGTGCCAGCAGCTCTTTGTTCCCCACATATAACACCATATATTTT

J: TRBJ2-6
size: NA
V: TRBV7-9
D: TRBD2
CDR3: CASGGAGGPGANVLTF
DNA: TGTGCCAGCGGGGGAGCGGGAGGGCCTGGGGCCAACGTCCTGACTTTC

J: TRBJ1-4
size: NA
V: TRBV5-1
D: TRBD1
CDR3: CASSRPGGGREKLFF
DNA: TGCGCCAGCAGCCGCCCCGGAGGGGGCCGGGAAAAACTGTTTTTT

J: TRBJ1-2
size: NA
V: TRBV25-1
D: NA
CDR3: CASSEYGGAANYGYTF
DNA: TGTGCCAGCAGTGAATACGGGGGGGCCGCTAACTATGGCTACACCTTC

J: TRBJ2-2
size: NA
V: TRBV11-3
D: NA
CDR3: CASSFGYTGELFF
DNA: TGTGCCAGCAGCTTCGGTTACACCGGGGAGCTGTTTTTT

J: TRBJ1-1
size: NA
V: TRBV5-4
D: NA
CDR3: CASSLDGLVEAFF
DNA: TGTGCCAGCAGCTTGGATGGGCTGGTAGAAGCTTTCTTT

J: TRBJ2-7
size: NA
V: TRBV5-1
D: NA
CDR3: CASREGWRDYEQYF
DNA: TGCGCCAGCAGAGAAGGGTGGAGGGACTACGAGCAGTACTTC

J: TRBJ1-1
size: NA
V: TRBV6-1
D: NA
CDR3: CASSEFPGDTEAFF
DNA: TGTGCCAGCAGTGAATTCCCGGGGGACACTGAAGCTTTCTTT

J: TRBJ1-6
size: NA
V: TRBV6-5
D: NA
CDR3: CASRKIDNSPLHF
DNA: TGTGCCAGCAGAAAGATAGATAATTCACCCCTCCACTTT